A selection of T cell receptor beta chains follows, all from one sample in a study of PD-L1 blockade in urothelial cancer. Measured with immunoSEQ multiplex PCR; TCRdb has only the in-frame clones, and not every one. Among some 35,000 clones listed, about a third were seen once. Here the sequenced sample was tumor tissue, taken before atezolizumab (anti-PD-L1) treatment. The receptor set was obtained from a man aged 60-69 years with urothelial cancer. CDR3s include the opening cysteine and the closing phenylalanine or tryptophan. The order of the fields is V gene, D gene, clone size, J gene, CDR3 DNA, CDR3 protein. A D gene is named only where the DNA matches it firmly. Clone sizes are given selectively: once, few, many, or a class where the clone is expanded.

>TRBV5-1|TRBD1|-|TRBJ1-2
TGCGCCAGCAGCTTGGGAGGGACAGCTGACTATGGCTACACCTTC
CASSLGGTADYGYTF
>TRBV28|TRBD1|-|TRBJ1-2
TGTGCCAGCAGTTTAGGGGGGACAGGGGACTATGGCTACACCTTC
CASSLGGTGDYGYTF
>TRBV11-3|-|-|TRBJ2-7
TGTGCCAGCAGCGCCTACGGTGGGGAGTACGAGCAGTACTTC
CASSAYGGEYEQYF
>TRBV11-3|TRBD1|many|TRBJ1-1
TGTGCCAGCAGCTCCGGACAGGGGGCTGACACTGAAGCTTTCTTT
CASSSGQGADTEAFF
>TRBV28|-|-|TRBJ2-4
TGTGCCAGCAGTTTGGGGATAGCCAAAAACATTCAGTACTTC
CASSLGIAKNIQYF
>TRBV15|-|medium-sized|TRBJ1-4
TGTGCCACCAGCAGAGATCATACAGGTGGGAAAGGAAAACTGTTTTTT
CATSRDHTGGKGKLFF
>TRBV28|-|-|TRBJ2-5
TGTGCCAGCAGTTTGTCTCTGAGGACCCAGTACTTC
CASSLSLRTQYF
>TRBV6-8|-|-|TRBJ1-5
TGTGCCAGCAGTCCCACCGGGACACGCAATCAGCCCCAGCATTTT
CASSPTGTRNQPQHF
>TRBV6-8|TRBD1|-|TRBJ1-2
TGTGCCAGCAGTTACTCGGGGTACAGGGGAGGCTACACCTTC
CASSYSGYRGGYTF
>TRBV6-8|-|many|TRBJ2-7
TGTGCCAGCAGTCCCGACTATAGATCCTACGAGCAGTACTTC
CASSPDYRSYEQYF
>TRBV5-1|-|few|TRBJ1-1
TGCGCCAGCAGCTTAGTCCCCGGGGGCATGAACACTGAAGCTTTCTTT
CASSLVPGGMNTEAFF
>TRBV6-8|-|many|TRBJ2-1
TGTGCCAGCAGTTACGAGGCGACTAGGGGGAGAAGGGAGCAGTTCTTC
CASSYEATRGRREQFF
>TRBV6-8|-|few|TRBJ2-2
TGTGCCAGCAGTCTTCGGACAGCGAACACCGGGGAGCTGTTTTTT
CASSLRTANTGELFF
>TRBV9|TRBD1|-|TRBJ2-7
TGTGCCAGCAAACAGGGGGTTTCCTACGAGCAGTACTTC
CASKQGVSYEQYF
>TRBV19|-|-|TRBJ1-1
TGTGCCAGTAGTATCGGGACCACTGAAGCTTTCTTT
CASSIGTTEAFF
>TRBV9|-|few|TRBJ2-2
TGTGCCAGCAGCGTAGGCCAGTCGAACACCGGGGAGCTGTTTTTT
CASSVGQSNTGELFF
>TRBV11-3|TRBD2|many|TRBJ2-4
TGTGCCAGCAGCTTGGGAGCGGGGGAAGCCAAAAACATTCAGTACTTC
CASSLGAGEAKNIQYF
>TRBV6-8|TRBD1|-|TRBJ2-3
TGTGCCAGCACCCGACAGGGAGGCACAGATACGCAGTATTTT
CASTRQGGTDTQYF
>TRBV6-8|TRBD2|-|TRBJ2-6
TGTGCCAGCAGTTACGGACTAGCGGGGGGGCCTGGGGCCAACGTCCTGACTTTC
CASSYGLAGGPGANVLTF
>TRBV19|-|-|TRBJ2-2
TGTGCCAGTAGTCGGGGGTCCGGGGAGCTGTTTTTT
CASSRGSGELFF
>TRBV28|-|once|TRBJ2-4
TGTGCCAGCAACAGGGATACAACCAAAAACATTCAGTACTTC
CASNRDTTKNIQYF
>TRBV28|-|-|TRBJ1-2
TGTGCCAGCAGTTTGGGGGCCCAGGGGCGGGGTGGCTACACCTTC
CASSLGAQGRGGYTF
>TRBV12-5|-|-|TRBJ2-3
TGTGCTAGTGGTTTGGGCCAGGGTACGCAGTATTTT
CASGLGQGTQYF
>TRBV6-7|TRBD1|few|TRBJ1-4
TGTGCCAGCAGTGAATCAGGGGGGAATGAAAAACTGTTTTTT
CASSESGGNEKLFF
>TRBV7-6|-|-|TRBJ1-5
TGTGCCAGCAGCGTAGGGGGGGCCGGTAGCAATCAGCCCCAGCATTTT
CASSVGGAGSNQPQHF
>TRBV6-8|-|few|TRBJ2-5
TGTGCCAGCAGCGCGGAACAAGAGACCCAGTACTTC
CASSAEQETQYF
>TRBV18|TRBD1|-|TRBJ2-7
TGTGCCAGCTCACCAGGGCGACAGGGGCGCGAGCAGTACTTC
CASSPGRQGREQYF
>TRBV6-8|-|-|TRBJ1-2
TGTGCCAGCAGTCGAGACAGAGGCTATGGCTACACCTTC
CASSRDRGYGYTF
>TRBV25-1|TRBD1|-|TRBJ1-5
TGTGCCAGCAGTGCGGACAGGGGATACAATCAGCCCCAGCATTTT
CASSADRGYNQPQHF
>TRBV6-7|TRBD1|many|TRBJ2-5
TGTGCCAGCAGTTACTCGATTGTTTACAGGGGCCAAGAGACCCAGTACTTC
CASSYSIVYRGQETQYF
>TRBV11-3|TRBD1|-|TRBJ1-3
TGTGCCAGCAGCCCTGCGGGACAGGGGGCATACACCATATATTTT
CASSPAGQGAYTIYF
>TRBV29-1|TRBD2|once|TRBJ2-5
TGCAGCGGCCTACTAGCGGGGGAGGAGGAGACCCAGTACTTC
CSGLLAGEEETQYF
>TRBV11-3|-|-|TRBJ1-3
TGTGCCAGCAGCTGGGAGGGTAGGAGCTCTGGAAACACCATATATTTT
CASSWEGRSSGNTIYF
>TRBV30|-|-|TRBJ1-6
TGTGCCTGGAGTCTCAGCCTGAATTCACCCCTCCACTTT
CAWSLSLNSPLHF
>TRBV7-8|TRBD2|-|TRBJ2-3
TGTGCCAGCAGCTTAACTAGCGCCGATACGCAGTATTTT
CASSLTSADTQYF
>TRBV28|-|-|TRBJ2-5
TGTGCCACCAACATGGGTCGGGCTCGGACTCAAGAGACCCAGTACTTC
CATNMGRARTQETQYF
>TRBV19|TRBD1|-|TRBJ2-4
TGTGCCAGTAGTATGAGTGGTCCGGGACAGGGAACCAAAAACATTCAGTACTTC
CASSMSGPGQGTKNIQYF
>TRBV14|-|-|TRBJ2-7
TGTGCCAGCAGCCACCCAAGGGGGGGCGAGCAGTACTTC
CASSHPRGGEQYF
>TRBV19|TRBD1|-|TRBJ2-1
TGTGCCAGTAGCGCCGGGACAGGGGTCATCGATGAGCAGTTCTTC
CASSAGTGVIDEQFF